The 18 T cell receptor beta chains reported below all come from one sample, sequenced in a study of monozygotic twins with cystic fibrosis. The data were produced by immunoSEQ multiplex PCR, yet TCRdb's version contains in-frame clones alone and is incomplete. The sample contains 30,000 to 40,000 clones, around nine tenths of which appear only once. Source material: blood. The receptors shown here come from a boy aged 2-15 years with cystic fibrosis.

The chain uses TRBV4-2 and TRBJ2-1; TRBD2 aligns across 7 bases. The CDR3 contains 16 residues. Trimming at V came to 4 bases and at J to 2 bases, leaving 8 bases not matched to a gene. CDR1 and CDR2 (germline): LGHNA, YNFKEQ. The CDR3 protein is CASSPTTSETYNEQFF. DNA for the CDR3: TGTGCCAGCAGCCCTACTACTAGCGAGACCTACAATGAGCAGTTCTTC.

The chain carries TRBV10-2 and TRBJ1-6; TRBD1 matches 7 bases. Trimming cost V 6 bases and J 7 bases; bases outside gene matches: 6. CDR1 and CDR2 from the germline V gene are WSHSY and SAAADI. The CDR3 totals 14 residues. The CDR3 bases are TGCGCCAGCAGCCCAGGGACAGCGAATTCACCCCTCCACTTT. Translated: CASSPGTANSPLHF.

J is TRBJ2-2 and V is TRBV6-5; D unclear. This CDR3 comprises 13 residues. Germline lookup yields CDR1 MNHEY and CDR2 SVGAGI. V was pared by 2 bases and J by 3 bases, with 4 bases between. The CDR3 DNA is TGTGCCAGCAGTTACGCGTACACCGGGGAGCTGTTTTTT. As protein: CASSYAYTGELFF.

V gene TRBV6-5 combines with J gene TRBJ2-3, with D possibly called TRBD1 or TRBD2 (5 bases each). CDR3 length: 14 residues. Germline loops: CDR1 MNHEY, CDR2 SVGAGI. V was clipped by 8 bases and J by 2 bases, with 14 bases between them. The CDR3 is CASAGGQNTDTQYF. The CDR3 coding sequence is TGTGCCAGCGCCGGAGGACAAAACACAGATACGCAGTATTTT.

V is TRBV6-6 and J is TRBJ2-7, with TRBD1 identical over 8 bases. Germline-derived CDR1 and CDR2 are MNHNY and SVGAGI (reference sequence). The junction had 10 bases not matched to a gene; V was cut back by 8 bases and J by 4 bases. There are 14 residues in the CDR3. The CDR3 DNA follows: TGTGCCAGCGTGAACAGACAGGGGTCTTACGAGCAGTACTTC. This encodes CASVNRQGSYEQYF.

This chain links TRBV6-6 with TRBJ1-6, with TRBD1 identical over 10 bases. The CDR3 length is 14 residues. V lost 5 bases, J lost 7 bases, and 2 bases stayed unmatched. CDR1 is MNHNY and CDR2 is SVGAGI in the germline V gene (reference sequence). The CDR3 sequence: CASSGTGANSPLHF. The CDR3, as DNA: TGTGCCAGCAGTGGGACAGGGGCCAATTCACCCCTCCACTTT.

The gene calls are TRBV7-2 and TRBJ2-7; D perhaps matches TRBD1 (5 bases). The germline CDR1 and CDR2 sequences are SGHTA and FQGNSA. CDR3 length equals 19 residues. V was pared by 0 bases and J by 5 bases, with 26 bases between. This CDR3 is CASSLAGRLGAATSNEQYF. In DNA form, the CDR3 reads TGTGCCAGCAGCTTAGCCGGGCGGCTTGGGGCGGCGACGTCGAACGAGCAGTACTTC.

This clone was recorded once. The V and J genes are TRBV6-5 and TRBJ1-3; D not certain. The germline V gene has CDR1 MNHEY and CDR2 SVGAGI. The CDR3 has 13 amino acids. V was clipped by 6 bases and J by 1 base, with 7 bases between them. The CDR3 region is CASRAISGNTIYF. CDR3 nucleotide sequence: TGTGCCAGCAGGGCCATTTCTGGAAACACCATATATTTT.

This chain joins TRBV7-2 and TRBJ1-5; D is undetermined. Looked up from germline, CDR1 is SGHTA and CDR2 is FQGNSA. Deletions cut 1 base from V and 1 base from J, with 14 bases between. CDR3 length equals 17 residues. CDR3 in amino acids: CASSLVWVGTSNQPQHF. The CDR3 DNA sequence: TGTGCCAGCAGCTTAGTCTGGGTCGGAACGAGCAATCAGCCCCAGCATTTT. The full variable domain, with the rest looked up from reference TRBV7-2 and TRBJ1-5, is GAGVSQSPSNKVTEKGKDVELRCDPISGHTALYWYRQSLGQGLEFLIYFQGNSAPDKSGLPSDRFSAERTGGSVSTLTIQRTQQEDSAVYLCASSLVWVGTSNQPQHFGDGTRLSIL.

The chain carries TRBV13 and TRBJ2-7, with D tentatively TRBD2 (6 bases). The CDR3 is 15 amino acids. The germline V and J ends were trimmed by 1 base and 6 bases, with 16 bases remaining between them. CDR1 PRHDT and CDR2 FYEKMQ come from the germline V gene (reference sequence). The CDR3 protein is CASSLVGGESSEQYF. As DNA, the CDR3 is TGTGCCAGCAGCTTAGTTGGAGGGGAGAGTTCCGAGCAGTACTTC.

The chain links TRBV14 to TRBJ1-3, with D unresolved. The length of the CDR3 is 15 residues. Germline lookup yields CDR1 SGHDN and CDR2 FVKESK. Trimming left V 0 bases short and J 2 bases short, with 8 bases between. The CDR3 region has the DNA TGTGCCAGCAGCCAAGATTTTACAGCTGGAAACACCATATATTTT. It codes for CASSQDFTAGNTIYF. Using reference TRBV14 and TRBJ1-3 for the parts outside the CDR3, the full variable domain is EAGVTQFPSHSVIEKGQTVTLRCDPISGHDNLYWYRRVMGKEIKFLLHFVKESKQDESGMPNNRFLAERTGGTYSTLKVQPAELEDSGVYFCASSQDFTAGNTIYFGEGSWLTVV.

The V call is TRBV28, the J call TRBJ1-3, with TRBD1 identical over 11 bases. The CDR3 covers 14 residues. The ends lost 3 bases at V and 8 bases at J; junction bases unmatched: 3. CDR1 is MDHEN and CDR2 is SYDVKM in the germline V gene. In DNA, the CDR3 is TGTGCCAGCAGTTTGGACAGGGGGCTATACACCATATATTTT. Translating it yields CASSLDRGLYTIYF. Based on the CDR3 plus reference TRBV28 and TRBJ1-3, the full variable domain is DVKVTQSSRYLVKRTGEKVFLECVQDMDHENMFWYRQDPGLGLRLIYFSYDVKMKEKGDIPEGYSVSREKKERFSLILESASTNQTSMYLCASSLDRGLYTIYFGEGSWLTVV.

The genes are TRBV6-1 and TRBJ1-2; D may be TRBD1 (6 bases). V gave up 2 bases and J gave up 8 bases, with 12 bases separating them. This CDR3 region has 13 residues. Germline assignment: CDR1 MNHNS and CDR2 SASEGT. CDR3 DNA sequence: TGTGCCAGCAGTGAACTAAAAGGGGGAGGCTACACCTTC. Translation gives CASSELKGGGYTF.

The CDR3 bases are TGTGCCAGCAGCCAGTTACTGGAACCACAAGAGACCCAGTACTTC. Protein sequence: CASSQLLEPQETQYF. This rearrangement joins TRBV4-2 to TRBJ2-5; D gene uncertain. The CDR3 has 15 residues. Germline values: CDR1 LGHNA, CDR2 YNFKEQ. V lost 3 bases, J lost 2 bases, and 13 bases lay in between.

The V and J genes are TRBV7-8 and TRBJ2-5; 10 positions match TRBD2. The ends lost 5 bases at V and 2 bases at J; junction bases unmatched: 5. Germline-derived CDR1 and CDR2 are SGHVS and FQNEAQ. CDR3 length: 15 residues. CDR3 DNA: TGTGCCAGCAGCCGTATAGCGGGGGGACAAGAGACCCAGTACTTC. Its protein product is CASSRIAGGQETQYF.

CDR3 loop: CASSSPQGGDQPQHF. The CDR3 DNA is TGTGCCAGCAGCTCGCCACAGGGCGGGGATCAGCCCCAGCATTTT. The chain combines TRBV7-2 with TRBJ1-5; the D gene is possibly TRBD1 (6 bases). The CDR3 runs to 15 residues. CDR1 is SGHTA, CDR2 FQGNSA, per germline. The V end lost 4 bases, the J end lost 5 bases, and 15 bases lay between the germline ends.

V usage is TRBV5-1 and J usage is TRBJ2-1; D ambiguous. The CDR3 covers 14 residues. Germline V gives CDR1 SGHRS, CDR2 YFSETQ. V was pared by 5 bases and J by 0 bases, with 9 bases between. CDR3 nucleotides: TGCGCCAGCAGGGCAGCAGGCTCCTACAATGAGCAGTTCTTC. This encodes CASRAAGSYNEQFF. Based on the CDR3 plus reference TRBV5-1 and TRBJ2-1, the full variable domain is KAGVTQTPRYLIKTRGQQVTLSCSPISGHRSVSWYQQTPGQGLQFLFEYFSETQRNKGNFPGRFSGRQFSNSRSEMNVSTLELGDSALYLCASRAAGSYNEQFFGPGTRLTVL.

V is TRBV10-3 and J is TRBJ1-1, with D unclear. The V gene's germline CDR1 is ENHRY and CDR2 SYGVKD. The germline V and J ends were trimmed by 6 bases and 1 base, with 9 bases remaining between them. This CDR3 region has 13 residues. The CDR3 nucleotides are TGTGCCATCAGCCCCCGGGGGAACACTGAAGCTTTCTTT. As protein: CAISPRGNTEAFF.